The 4 T cell receptor beta chains given below trace back to one sample, sequenced in a study of shared clonotypes between healthy human individuals. Libraries were prepared by immunoSEQ multiplex PCR; TCRdb keeps only in-frame clonotypes and omits some of them. The data hold more than 850,000 clones, with around three quarters observed a single time. The sample taken for sequencing was memory CD4+ T cells from PBMCs. As for subset: CD45RA-negative fraction. Receptor source: a young man in good health. Some clones in this sample may be carry-over from other donors' samples.

The chain is built from TRBV11-1 and TRBJ2-6; 9 positions agree with TRBD1. V shed 4 bases, J shed 2 bases, and the junction held 9 bases outside the gene matches. This CDR3 comprises 18 residues. CDR1 and CDR2 (germline): SGHAT, FQDESV (reference sequence). CDR3 bases: TGTGCCAGCAGCTCGGGGACAGGGAAGGGGACTGGGGCCAACGTCCTGACTTTC. It codes for CASSSGTGKGTGANVLTF.

This clone was observed many times. The rearrangement links TRBV27 to TRBJ2-7; 8 bases are a match to TRBD2. This CDR3 spans 15 amino acids. CDR1 is MNHEY and CDR2 is SMNVEV in the germline V gene (reference sequence). V shed 6 bases and J 7 bases; nucleotides not matched to a gene: 14. The CDR3 is CASRPGLAGGGEQYF. Written as DNA, the CDR3 is TGTGCCAGCAGGCCAGGACTCGCGGGAGGAGGAGAGCAGTACTTC.

This chain's CDR3 is CAISERGGNQPQHF. CDR3 sequence (DNA): TGTGCCATCAGTGAGAGGGGAGGCAATCAGCCCCAGCATTTT. The V call is TRBV10-3, the J call TRBJ1-5; D might be TRBD1 (5 bases). This CDR3 comprises 14 residues. Germline CDR1 and CDR2: ENHRY and SYGVKD. Trimming cost V 2 bases and J 2 bases, with 7 bases left between them.

This chain links TRBV7-3 with TRBJ1-1; TRBD1 matches 9 bases. The germline V gene encodes CDR1 SGHTA and CDR2 FQGTGA. The junction had 7 bases not matched to a gene; V was cut back by 4 bases and J by 10 bases. The CDR3 sequence is 13 residues long. CDR3 DNA: TGTGCCAGCAGCTCGATGGGACAGGGAGGAGCTTTCTTT. Translation: CASSSMGQGGAFF.